This T cell receptor beta chain was obtained from a study of cytomegalovirus exposure and HLA in healthy donors. Study conclusions and caveats: With later analysis, a missense DCLRE1C variant became linked to TCR beta V- and J-gene trimming. 150 to 200 TCR beta chains were listed as cytomegalovirus-associated. Most sequenced TCRs were rare (though some public TCRs occurred in many donors). Later on, analysis showed that most CMV-associated TCR beta chains appeared to be HLA-restricted.

About this clone itself: What it recognizes is unknown.

60 Vbeta and 13 Jbeta primers were used in PCR. This table comes from immunoSEQ multiplex PCR, and its TCRdb copy is limited to in-frame clones, with some not included. Of around 100,000 clones in the sample, about 70% were seen once. Per the germline V gene, CDR1 is MRHNA and CDR2 is SNTAGT. Losses at the gene ends were 8 bases for V and 3 bases for J; bases not matched to a gene: 11. This CDR3 region has 15 residues. The sample consisted of PBMCs. The chain has TRBV6-4 and TRBJ2-3, with 7 bases lining up with TRBD2. The sequence was obtained from a young woman in good health and CMV-seronegative. The DNA for the CDR3 is TGTGCCAGCGGCCCTCGCGCGGGGGAGACAGATACGCAGTATTTT. Its protein is CASGPRAGETDTQYF.